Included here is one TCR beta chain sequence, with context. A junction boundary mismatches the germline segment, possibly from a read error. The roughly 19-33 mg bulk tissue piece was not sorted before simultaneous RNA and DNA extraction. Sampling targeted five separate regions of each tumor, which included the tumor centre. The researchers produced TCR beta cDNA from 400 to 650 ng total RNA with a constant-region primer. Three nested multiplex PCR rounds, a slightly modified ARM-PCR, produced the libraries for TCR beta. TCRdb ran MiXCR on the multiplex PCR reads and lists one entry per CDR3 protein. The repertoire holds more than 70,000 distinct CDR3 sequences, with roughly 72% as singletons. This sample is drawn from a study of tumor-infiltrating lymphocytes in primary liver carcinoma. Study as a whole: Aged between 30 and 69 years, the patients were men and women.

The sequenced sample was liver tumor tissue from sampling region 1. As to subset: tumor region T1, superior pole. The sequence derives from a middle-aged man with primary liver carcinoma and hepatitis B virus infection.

The CDR3 nucleotides read TGTGCCAGCAGCAACGACCTTGAAGATACCCAGTACTTC. This gives the protein CASSNDLEDTQYF. The chain recombines TRBV5-5 with TRBJ2-5, with D uncertain. Germline V gene lookup returns CDR1 SGHKS and CDR2 YYEKEE (reference sequence). CDR3 length: 13 residues.